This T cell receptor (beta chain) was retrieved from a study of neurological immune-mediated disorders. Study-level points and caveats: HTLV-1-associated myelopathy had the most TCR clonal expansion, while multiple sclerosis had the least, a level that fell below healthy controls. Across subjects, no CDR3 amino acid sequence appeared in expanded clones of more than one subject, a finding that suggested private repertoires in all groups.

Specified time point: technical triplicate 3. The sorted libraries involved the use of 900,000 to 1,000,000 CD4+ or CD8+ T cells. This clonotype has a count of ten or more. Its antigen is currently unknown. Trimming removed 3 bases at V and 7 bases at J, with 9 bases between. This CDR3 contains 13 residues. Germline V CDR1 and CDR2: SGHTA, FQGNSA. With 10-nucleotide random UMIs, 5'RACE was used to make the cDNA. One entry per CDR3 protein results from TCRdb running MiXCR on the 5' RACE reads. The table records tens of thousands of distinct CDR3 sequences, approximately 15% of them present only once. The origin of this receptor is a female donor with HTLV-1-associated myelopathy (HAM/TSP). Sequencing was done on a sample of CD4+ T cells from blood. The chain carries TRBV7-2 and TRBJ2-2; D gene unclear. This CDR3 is CASSFLDVGELFF. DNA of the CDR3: TGTGCCAGCAGCTTTTTAGATGTCGGGGAGCTGTTTTTT. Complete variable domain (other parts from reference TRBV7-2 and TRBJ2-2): GAGVSQSPSNKVTEKGKDVELRCDPISGHTALYWYRQSLGQGLEFLIYFQGNSAPDKSGLPSDRFSAERTGGSVSTLTIQRTQQEDSAVYLCASSFLDVGELFFGEGSRLTVL.